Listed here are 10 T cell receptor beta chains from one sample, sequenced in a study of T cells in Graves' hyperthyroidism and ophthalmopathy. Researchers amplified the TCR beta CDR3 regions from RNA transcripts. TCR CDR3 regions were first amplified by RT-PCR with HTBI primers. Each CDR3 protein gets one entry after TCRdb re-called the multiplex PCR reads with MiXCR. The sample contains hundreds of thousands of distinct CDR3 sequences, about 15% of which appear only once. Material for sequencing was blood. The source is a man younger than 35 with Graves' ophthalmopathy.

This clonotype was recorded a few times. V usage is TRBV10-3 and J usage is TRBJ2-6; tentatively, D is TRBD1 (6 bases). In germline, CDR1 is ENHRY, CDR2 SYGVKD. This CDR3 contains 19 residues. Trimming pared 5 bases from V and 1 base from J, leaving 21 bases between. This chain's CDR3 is CAISNTREQGWSGANVLTF. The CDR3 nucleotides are TGTGCCATCAGTAACACCCGAGAACAGGGATGGTCTGGGGCCAACGTCCTGACTTTC.

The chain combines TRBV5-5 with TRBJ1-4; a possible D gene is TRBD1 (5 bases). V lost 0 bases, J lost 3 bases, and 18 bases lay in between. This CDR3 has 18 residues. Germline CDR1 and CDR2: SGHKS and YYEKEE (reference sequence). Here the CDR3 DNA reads TGTGCCAGCAGCTTGGTATGGTTAGGGGAACGAGCTAATGAAAAACTGTTTTTT. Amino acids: CASSLVWLGERANEKLFF. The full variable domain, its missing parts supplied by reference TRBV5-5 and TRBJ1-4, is DAGVTQSPTHLIKTRGQQVTLRCSPISGHKSVSWYQQVLGQGPQFIFQYYEKEERGRGNFPDRFSARQFPNYSSELNVNALLLGDSALYLCASSLVWLGERANEKLFFGSGTQLSVL.

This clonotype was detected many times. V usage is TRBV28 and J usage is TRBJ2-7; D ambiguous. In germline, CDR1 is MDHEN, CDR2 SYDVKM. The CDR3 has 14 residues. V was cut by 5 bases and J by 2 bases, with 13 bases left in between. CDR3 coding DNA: TGTGCCAGCAGTCCCCAGGCCGTAACCTACGAGCAGTACTTC. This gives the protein CASSPQAVTYEQYF.

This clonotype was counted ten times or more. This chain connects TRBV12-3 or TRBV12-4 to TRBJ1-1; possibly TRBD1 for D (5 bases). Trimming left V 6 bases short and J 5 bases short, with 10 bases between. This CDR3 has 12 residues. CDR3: CASSFRVTEAFF. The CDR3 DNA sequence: TGTGCCAGCAGCTTCAGGGTTACTGAAGCTTTCTTT.

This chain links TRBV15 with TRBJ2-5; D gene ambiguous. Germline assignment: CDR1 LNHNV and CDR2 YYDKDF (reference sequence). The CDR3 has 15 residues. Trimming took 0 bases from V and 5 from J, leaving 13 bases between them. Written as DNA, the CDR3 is TGTGCCACCAGCAGAGACCCGACGGTCCGGGAGACCCAGTACTTC. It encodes CATSRDPTVRETQYF.

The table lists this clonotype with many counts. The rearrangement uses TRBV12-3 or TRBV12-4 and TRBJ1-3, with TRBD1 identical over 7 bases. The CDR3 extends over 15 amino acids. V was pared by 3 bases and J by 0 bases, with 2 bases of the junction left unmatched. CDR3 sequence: CASSFRTGSGNTIYF. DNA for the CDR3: TGTGCCAGCAGTTTCAGGACAGGCTCTGGAAACACCATATATTTT.

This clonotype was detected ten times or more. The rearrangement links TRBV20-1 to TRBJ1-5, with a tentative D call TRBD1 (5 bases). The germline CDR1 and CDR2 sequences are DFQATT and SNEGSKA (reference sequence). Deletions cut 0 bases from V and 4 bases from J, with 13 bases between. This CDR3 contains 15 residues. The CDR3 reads CSARDRGTRNQPQHF. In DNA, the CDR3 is TGCAGTGCTAGAGACCGTGGGACGCGTAATCAGCCCCAGCATTTT.

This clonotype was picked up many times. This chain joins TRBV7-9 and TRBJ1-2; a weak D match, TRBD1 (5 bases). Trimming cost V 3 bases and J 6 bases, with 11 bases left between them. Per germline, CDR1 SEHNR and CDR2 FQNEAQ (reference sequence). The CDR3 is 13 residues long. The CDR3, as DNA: TGTGCCAGCAGCTTGATACAGGTTAATGGCTACACCTTC. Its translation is CASSLIQVNGYTF.

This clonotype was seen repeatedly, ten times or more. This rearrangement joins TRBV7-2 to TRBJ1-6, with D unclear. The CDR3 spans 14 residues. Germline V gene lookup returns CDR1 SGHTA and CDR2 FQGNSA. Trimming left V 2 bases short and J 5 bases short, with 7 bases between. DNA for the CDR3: TGTGCCAGCAGCTTAAGGCAGGATAATTCACCCCTCCACTTT. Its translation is CASSLRQDNSPLHF.

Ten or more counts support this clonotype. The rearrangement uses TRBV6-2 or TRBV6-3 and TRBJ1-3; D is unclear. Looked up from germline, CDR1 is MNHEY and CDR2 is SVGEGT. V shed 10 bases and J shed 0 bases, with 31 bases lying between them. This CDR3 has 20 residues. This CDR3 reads CATEKLPGVLSRYSGNTIYF. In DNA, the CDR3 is TGTGCCACCGAGAAATTACCCGGGGTTCTCAGCCGTTACTCTGGAAACACCATATATTTT.